The 7 T cell receptor beta chains below all came from one sample that was sequenced in a study of regulatory T cells in long-lasting Graves disease. Assembly of TCR beta libraries relied on iRepertoire HTBI primers together with Arm-PCR of CDR3 regions. MiXCR, run by TCRdb on the multiplex PCR reads, gives a single entry per CDR3 protein. The profile shows almost 350,000 distinct CDR3 sequences, about 18% of them singletons. The time point was: persistent/refractory GD, antithyroid drugs over 5 years with positive TRAb. Preparation of the TCR library used RNA extracted from PBMCs. The sample consisted of peripheral blood mononuclear cells (PBMCs), taken when the disease was refractory, from a patient treated with antithyroid drugs. Receptors originate from a female donor with Graves disease.

In its sample, this clonotype was seen a few times. V usage is TRBV19 and J usage is TRBJ2-7; 9 bases agree with TRBD1. The CDR3 extends over 14 amino acids. V lost 7 bases, J lost 5 bases, and 9 bases stayed unmatched. Germline CDR1 is LNHDA and CDR2 is SQIVND (reference sequence). The CDR3 reads CASNFGTGLNEQYF. The CDR3 DNA follows: TGTGCCAGTAACTTCGGGACAGGGCTGAACGAGCAGTACTTC.

There are a few counts of this clonotype. The chain employs TRBV18 and TRBJ1-1, with D perhaps matching TRBD1 (6 bases). The CDR3 runs to 15 residues. Deletions cut 4 bases from V and 0 bases from J, with 12 bases between. Germline CDR1 reads KGHSH; CDR2 reads LQKENI. CDR3 coding DNA: TGTGCCAGCTCACTAAGGACAGCCTTGAACACTGAAGCTTTCTTT. Its protein is CASSLRTALNTEAFF.

This clonotype was seen more than once but under ten times. The chain has TRBV27 and TRBJ1-1; 8 positions match TRBD1. The CDR3 is 12 amino acids. V trimming: 7 bases; J trimming: 6 bases; junction bases outside the gene matches: 4. In germline, CDR1 is MNHEY, CDR2 SMNVEV (reference sequence). CDR3: CASNWDRPEAFF. Here the CDR3 DNA reads TGTGCCAGCAACTGGGACAGGCCTGAAGCTTTCTTT.

This clonotype was seen a few times. This chain links TRBV24-1 with TRBJ2-7; TRBD2 matches at 7 bases. V shed 12 bases and J 0 bases; nucleotides not matched to a gene: 13. This CDR3 spans 15 amino acids. CDR1 and CDR2 from the germline V gene are KGHDR and SFDVKD. In nucleotides, the CDR3 is TGTGCCGCACGGACGGAAGCGGGGAGCTCCTACGAGCAGTACTTC. It translates to CAARTEAGSSYEQYF.

The chain combines TRBV7-2 with TRBJ2-3, with 16 bases matching TRBD2. Germline values: CDR1 SGHTA, CDR2 FQGNSA. Losses at the gene ends were 0 bases for V and 8 bases for J; bases not matched to a gene: 5. This CDR3 is 17 amino acids long. The CDR3 nucleotides read TGTGCCAGCAGCTTAGCGGGGACTAGCGGGGGGGCCGGTACGCAGTATTTT. The encoded protein is CASSLAGTSGGAGTQYF. The complete variable domain, with remaining parts taken from reference TRBV7-2 and TRBJ2-3, reads GAGVSQSPSNKVTEKGKDVELRCDPISGHTALYWYRQSLGQGLEFLIYFQGNSAPDKSGLPSDRFSAERTGGSVSTLTIQRTQQEDSAVYLCASSLAGTSGGAGTQYFGPGTRLTVL.

This clonotype came up many times. The genes are TRBV11-2 and TRBJ1-4, with D unclear. The end of the DNA is better explained by TRBJ1-6, so the J call may be wrong. CDR1 is SGHAT and CDR2 is FQNNGV in the germline V gene. This CDR3 spans 11 amino acids. This chain's CDR3 is CASSFGINLHF. The CDR3 DNA sequence: TGTGCCAGCAGCTTCGGAATCAATCTCCACTTT.

This clonotype was counted at least ten times. This sequence joins TRBV19 and TRBJ1-2, with no clear D. With 2 bases removed from V and 0 bases from J, the gap between germline ends came to 7 bases. The CDR3 sequence is 14 residues long. Germline loops: CDR1 LNHDA, CDR2 SQIVND (reference sequence). In DNA form, the CDR3 reads TGTGCCAGTAGTATATCCGGCCCTAACTATGGCTACACCTTC. This codes for CASSISGPNYGYTF.